This T cell receptor beta chain was retrieved from a study of blood T cell repertoires in COVID-19 (dated by TCRdb to about 2020). About the full investigation: Samples covering the acute and convalescent phases of COVID-19 were provided by collaborators in the United States, Italy and Spain. The samples were drawn from the first 160 participants of the ongoing ImmuneRACE study and from some 1,300 subjects provided by 6 global collaborators. The material from the prospective study consisted of cDNA or gDNA derived from T cells, B-cell-depleted T cells, or PBMCs. Where available, HLA class I and class II types were taken from metadata supplied by the sample provider and were not determined by assay-based typing. Deeply sampled blood TCRbeta repertoires from subjects exposed to, actively infected with, or recovered from COVID-19 were included in the dataset. A de-identified subject ID, COVID-19 status, age in years and sex were almost always included in the sample metadata. The repertoires were made available in a free public database intended to serve as a resource for research on the immune response to SARS-CoV-2. The paper as a whole reports these results and caveats: How much clinical and demographic metadata was included differed by source and by participant, and the metadata was provided uncurated.

TCRbeta CDR3 regions were amplified from genomic DNA by means of the immunoSEQ Assay, a bias-controlled multiplex PCR. From the authors' description of their analysis: The number of nucleated cells in each sample was estimated by amplification of reference gene primers within the assay. To quantify the absolute abundance of each unique TCRbeta CDR3 rearrangement, sequence reads were collapsed and filtered. For each sample, productive Simpson clonality was calculated by taking the square root of Simpson's diversity index across productive rearrangements. The source is immuneACCESS, and TCRdb retained only in-frame sequences with V and J called. Part of the clones is not carried over; for the studies checked, unresolved V genes explain less than half of this, and the remainder is unexplained. V, J and clone size reflect that table, while D and trimming were determined from the DNA. Counted in this sample were over 150,000 clones; approximately 86% of them appeared once. Approximately 4.1% of the sample lies in the top ten.

As concerns this clone: It lacks a known antigen. No qualities accompany the bases; no much larger clone lies one base away.

Its CDR3 holds 15 amino acids, cysteine through phenylalanine. Left in the record is the CDR3 DNA by itself, 45 bases read in frame from the first base. V has 4 bases trimmed and J has 6 bases trimmed; junction bases matching no gene number 12. The CDR1 and CDR2 encoded by the germline V gene are MNHEY and SVGAGI. Another Seattle source contributed samples from volunteer blood donors who had recovered from COVID-19. The collaborating institutions used their own protocols to collect whole blood in K2EDTA tubes. For TCRbeta analysis, collaborator samples were shipped as frozen whole blood, as isolated PBMCs, or as DNA extracted from either sample type.

This clonotype originated in a woman in her sixties or seventies who had recovered from COVID-19. Recombination joined TRBV6-5 with TRBJ2-7, with TRBD2 matching 7 junction bases. The specimen sequenced was peripheral blood. The DNA sequence reads TGTGCCAGCAGTTGGGTTTCGCGGGGGACCGTCGAGCAGTACTTC. Its amino acids are CASSWVSRGTVEQYF.